The 17 T cell receptor beta chains reported below all come from one sample, sequenced in a study of Graves' ophthalmopathy and Graves' hyperthyroidism. CDR3 regions of TCR beta were amplified from RNA transcripts. HTBI-primed first-round RT-PCR preceded second-round multiplex PCR. TCRdb reanalysed the multiplex PCR reads using MiXCR and keeps one entry per CDR3 protein. The sample lists 650,000 to 900,000 distinct CDR3 sequences, 40% occurring once. The specimen was peripheral blood. The receptors derive from an adult man with Graves' ophthalmopathy.

This clonotype was counted many times. The V call is TRBV2, the J call TRBJ1-5; no clear D gene. The CDR3 extends over 13 amino acids. The V gene's germline CDR1 is SNHLY and CDR2 FYNNEI. V lost 6 bases and J lost 0, with 6 bases in between. The CDR3: CASRTDSNQPQHF. CDR3 in DNA: TGTGCCAGCAGGACGGATAGCAATCAGCCCCAGCATTTT.

This clonotype appeared many times. The chain combines TRBV2 with TRBJ1-6; D ambiguous. Trimming removed 3 bases at V and 10 bases at J, with 22 bases between. Per the germline V gene, CDR1 is SNHLY and CDR2 is FYNNEI. The length of the CDR3 is 17 residues. Written as DNA, the CDR3 is TGTGCCAGCAGTGATTCTCTTGGCCGGTCGGGTTCCTCACCCCTCCACTTT. This encodes CASSDSLGRSGSSPLHF.

The chain has TRBV25-1 and TRBJ2-2, with 8 bases matching TRBD2. The V segment lost 6 bases and the J segment 7 bases; nucleotides outside the gene matches: 16. From germline, CDR1 is MGHDK and CDR2 SYGVNS. This CDR3 contains 17 residues. CDR3 in amino acids: CASSQDLGRGGSGELFF. The DNA for the CDR3 is TGTGCCAGCAGCCAAGACCTCGGGAGGGGAGGCAGCGGGGAGCTGTTTTTT.

Comment on this clonotype: Relative to the germline gene, one junction end is altered; a read error may explain this. This chain joins TRBV10-3 and TRBJ2-7; D call uncertain. This CDR3 comprises 15 residues. The germline gives CDR1 ENHRY, CDR2 SYGVKD. The CDR3 reads CASSYARSTSYEQYF. The CDR3 DNA is TGTGCCAGCAGTTACGCCAGATCTACCTCCTACGAGCAGTACTTC.

This clonotype was seen a handful of times. The chain combines TRBV7-9 with TRBJ1-1, with 8 bases matching TRBD1. CDR1 is SEHNR and CDR2 is FQNEAQ in the germline V gene (reference sequence). V was pared by 6 bases and J by 1 base, with 13 bases of the junction left unmatched. This CDR3 is 17 amino acids long. The CDR3 here is CASSLSGTGLANTEAFF. The CDR3 coding sequence is TGTGCCAGCAGTTTATCCGGGACAGGCTTAGCGAACACTGAAGCTTTCTTT. Complete variable domain (other parts from reference TRBV7-9 and TRBJ1-1): DTGVSQNPRHKITKRGQNVTFRCDPISEHNRLYWYRQTLGQGPEFLTYFQNEAQLEKSRLLSDRFSAERPKGSFSTLEIQRTEQGDSAMYLCASSLSGTGLANTEAFFGQGTRLTVV.

V is TRBV24-1 and J is TRBJ1-5; 7 bases align to TRBD1. The DNA matches TRBJ2-3 better at its end, which makes the J call doubtful. Germline V gene data show CDR1 as KGHDR and CDR2 as SFDVKD. The CDR3 is 16 residues long. The CDR3 sequence is CATSDTRQGSTDTQYF. The CDR3 nucleotides are TGTGCCACCAGTGATACCCGACAGGGAAGCACAGATACGCAGTATTTT.

This clonotype has a count of ten or more. The chain links TRBV29-1 to TRBJ1-2; D is possibly TRBD1 (5 bases). The CDR3 is 11 residues long. Trimming took off 3 bases at V and 6 bases at J, with 8 bases between the two ends. Germline lookup yields CDR1 SQVTM and CDR2 ANQGSEA. The CDR3 DNA reads TGCAGCGTTGAGAGGACAAATGGCTACACCTTC. Protein product: CSVERTNGYTF.

A single count supports this clonotype. The chain employs TRBV7-8 and TRBJ1-2; no clear D gene. In germline, CDR1 is SGHVS, CDR2 FQNEAQ. The V end lost 0 bases, the J end lost 4 bases, and 6 bases lay between the germline ends. CDR3 length: 13 residues. DNA of the CDR3: TGTGCCAGCAGCTTAGCGCCAGCCTATGGCTACACCTTC. As protein: CASSLAPAYGYTF.

This clonotype was picked up many times. J is TRBJ1-1 and V is TRBV7-3; D might be TRBD1 (6 bases). Trimming pared 4 bases from V and 1 base from J, leaving 10 bases between. The CDR3 spans 14 residues. The germline gives CDR1 SGHTA, CDR2 FQGTGA. CDR3 sequence reads: CASSYRDENTEAFF. DNA of the CDR3: TGTGCCAGCAGCTACAGGGACGAGAACACTGAAGCTTTCTTT.

The rearrangement uses TRBV6-6 and TRBJ2-2; possibly TRBD2 for D (6 bases). This CDR3 has 14 residues. Germline CDR1 reads MNHNY; CDR2 reads SVGAGI (reference sequence). Trimming took off 2 bases at V and 5 bases at J, with 9 bases between the two ends. DNA of the CDR3: TGTGCCAGCAGTTACGGGGGGTCGACCGGGGAGCTGTTTTTT. Translation: CASSYGGSTGELFF.

This chain joins TRBV25-1 and TRBJ1-3; possible D gene TRBD1, 5 bases. Germline CDR1 MGHDK, CDR2 SYGVNS. Trimming left V 3 bases short and J 4 bases short, with 16 bases between. This CDR3 has 16 residues. This chain's CDR3 is CASSDSAGGTGNTIYF. In nucleotides, the CDR3 is TGTGCCAGCAGTGATAGTGCCGGGGGTACAGGAAACACCATATATTTT.

This clonotype has at least ten counts. The chain has TRBV6-5 and TRBJ2-5; D perhaps matches TRBD2 (6 bases). Trimming took off 5 bases at V and 5 bases at J, with 21 bases between the two ends. The CDR3 runs to 16 residues. From germline, CDR1 is MNHEY and CDR2 SVGAGI. The chain's CDR3 is CASSGTGTGGSETQYF. For the CDR3, the DNA is TGTGCCAGCAGTGGAACCGGGACTGGCGGATCGGAGACCCAGTACTTC.

CDR3 in DNA: TGTGCCATCAGCCACCCCGGACTAGCAGACACGAACACCGGGGAGCTGTTTTTT. Encoded protein: CAISHPGLADTNTGELFF. The chain recombines TRBV10-3 with TRBJ2-2; 8 bases align to TRBD2. V shed 6 bases and J 0 bases; nucleotides not matched to a gene: 12. The CDR3 is 18 residues long. Germline CDR1 reads ENHRY; CDR2 reads SYGVKD.

This clonotype was seen more than once but under ten times. The V gene is TRBV10-3, the J gene TRBJ2-7; tentative D call: TRBD2 (6 bases). CDR3 length: 12 amino acids. The V and J ends lost 6 bases and 1 base respectively, with 7 bases between them. The germline gives CDR1 ENHRY, CDR2 SYGVKD. The DNA for the CDR3 is TGTGCCATCAGCGGGGGTTCCTACGAGCAGTACTTC. Its protein is CAISGGSYEQYF.

This chain joins TRBV20-1 and TRBJ1-5, with TRBD1 as a possible D gene (6 bases). Trimming removed 7 bases at V and 3 bases at J, with 13 bases between. The length of the CDR3 is 13 residues. The germline CDR1 and CDR2 sequences are DFQATT and SNEGSKA (reference sequence). The CDR3 sequence: CSVTGSPNQPQHF. CDR3 in DNA: TGCAGTGTTACAGGGTCCCCCAATCAGCCCCAGCATTTT.

Only a few counts were recorded for this clonotype. The J gene is TRBJ1-3, the V gene TRBV5-6, with TRBD1 matching over 7 bases. The CDR3 spans 14 residues. CDR1 and CDR2 (germline): SGHDT, YYEEEE. The ends lost 3 bases at V and 4 bases at J; junction bases unmatched: 4. The CDR3 here is CASSSRDSGNTIYF. The DNA for the CDR3 is TGTGCCAGCAGCTCCCGGGACAGCGGAAACACCATATATTTT. The full variable domain, in which reference TRBV5-6 and TRBJ1-3 provide the parts outside the CDR3, is DAGVTQSPTHLIKTRGQQVTLRCSPKSGHDTVSWYQQALGQGPQFIFQYYEEEERQRGNFPDRFSGHQFPNYSSELNVNALLLGDSALYLCASSSRDSGNTIYFGEGSWLTVV.

The J gene is TRBJ1-4, the V gene TRBV29-1; D unresolved. V dropped 5 bases and J dropped 5 bases, with 12 bases sitting between them. Germline CDR1 and CDR2: SQVTM and ANQGSEA. This CDR3 has 13 residues. CDR3 bases: TGCAGCGTTTCGACGGGAGGCAATGAAAAACTGTTTTTT. Protein sequence: CSVSTGGNEKLFF. Variable domain in full (rest from reference TRBV29-1 and TRBJ1-4): SAVISQKPSRDICQRGTSLTIQCQVDSQVTMMFWYRQQPGQSLTLIATANQGSEATYESGFVIDKFPISRPNLTFSTLTVSNMSPEDSSIYLCSVSTGGNEKLFFGSGTQLSVL.